The sequence of this TCR beta chain was determined in a study of response to subunit inactivated influenza vaccine. V was cut by 0 bases and J by 4 bases, with 13 bases left in between. CDR1 is DFQATT, CDR2 SNEGSKA, per germline (reference sequence). The CDR3 runs 14 residues. Using its own MiXCR run on the RT-PCR reads, TCRdb lists one record per CDR3 protein. The sample has around 580,000 distinct CDR3 sequences, about 10% seen once. This clonotype was obtained from a man aged 45-65 years who received an inactivated influenza vaccine. The rearrangement uses TRBV20-1 and TRBJ2-7, with a weak D call TRBD2 (5 bases). This specimen consisted of PBMCs from blood, obtained on the day of vaccination. The CDR3 spells CSARDSEGDYEQYF. CDR3 DNA: TGCAGTGCTAGAGATAGTGAGGGTGATTACGAGCAGTACTTC.